This T cell receptor beta chain derives from a study of human T cells and chemical hapten exposure. Study-level results: Among expanded TCRs, significantly more large CDR3 similarity clusters formed than among controls.

Trimming removed 0 bases at V and 9 bases at J, with 17 bases between. The CDR3 has 15 amino acids. Germline V lookup: CDR1 SNHLY, CDR2 FYNNEI. Concerning this clonotype: The antigen is unknown.

TCRdb reprocessed the RACE reads via MiXCR and lists one record per CDR3 protein. The sample lists about 85,000 distinct CDR3 sequences, about 8.5% occurring once. Time point reported: pre-sensitization, week 0. Indicated treatment: therapeutic diphenylcyclopropenone sensitization with weekly scalp DPC. The gene calls are TRBV2 and TRBJ1-1, with a weak D call TRBD1 (6 bases). The sample was whole blood, taken in connection with sensitization to the hapten diphenylcyclopropenone (DPC). This receptor was obtained from a man aged 40-49 years with alopecia areata. Some clones in this sample may be carry-over from other donors' samples. Here the CDR3 reads CASSEAYLSGDKAFF. CDR3 DNA: TGTGCCAGCAGTGAAGCTTACCTAAGCGGGGACAAAGCTTTCTTT. Looking up the rest from reference TRBV2 and TRBJ1-1 gives the full variable domain: EPEVTQTPSHQVTQMGQEVILRCVPISNHLYFYWYRQILGQKVEFLVSFYNNEISEKSEIFDDQFSVERPDGSNFTLKIRSTKLEDSAMYFCASSEAYLSGDKAFFGQGTRLTVV.